In its sample, the clone carrying this TCR beta chain was seen once. Its antigen is still unknown. Distinct nucleotide sequences in the sample also encode this CDR3. Treatment of patients with chemo-refractory metastatic non-small-cell lung cancer consisted of focal radiation plus CTLA-4 blockade with ipilimumab. V was shortened by 5 bases and J by 0 bases, with 11 bases between the two germline ends. Germline CDR1 is MNHNS and CDR2 is SASEGT. CDR3 length equals 15 residues. This entry is derived from a study of radiotherapy plus CTLA-4 blockade in lung cancer. Study-level information: Objective responses were documented in over 15% of patients, with disease control in about 28%. Whole-study results and caveats: The study found tumor-derived TCR clones expanded in blood after radiotherapy plus ipilimumab.

Sequencing was performed with immunoSEQ multiplex PCR; in TCRdb, only in-frame clones are kept and a portion is missing. The repertoire holds 11,000 to 15,000 clones, with around 67% as singletons. The source of this sequence is a human donor with non-small cell lung cancer whose response to radiotherapy plus ipilimumab could not be evaluated. The sequencing here drew on peripheral blood, taken from a patient treated with radiotherapy plus ipilimumab. The chain employs TRBV6-1 and TRBJ1-5, with D possibly matching TRBD1 (6 bases). CDR3 bases: TGTGCCAGCAGTACACAGGGAAGTAGCAATCAGCCCCAGCATTTT. Amino acid sequence: CASSTQGSSNQPQHF.